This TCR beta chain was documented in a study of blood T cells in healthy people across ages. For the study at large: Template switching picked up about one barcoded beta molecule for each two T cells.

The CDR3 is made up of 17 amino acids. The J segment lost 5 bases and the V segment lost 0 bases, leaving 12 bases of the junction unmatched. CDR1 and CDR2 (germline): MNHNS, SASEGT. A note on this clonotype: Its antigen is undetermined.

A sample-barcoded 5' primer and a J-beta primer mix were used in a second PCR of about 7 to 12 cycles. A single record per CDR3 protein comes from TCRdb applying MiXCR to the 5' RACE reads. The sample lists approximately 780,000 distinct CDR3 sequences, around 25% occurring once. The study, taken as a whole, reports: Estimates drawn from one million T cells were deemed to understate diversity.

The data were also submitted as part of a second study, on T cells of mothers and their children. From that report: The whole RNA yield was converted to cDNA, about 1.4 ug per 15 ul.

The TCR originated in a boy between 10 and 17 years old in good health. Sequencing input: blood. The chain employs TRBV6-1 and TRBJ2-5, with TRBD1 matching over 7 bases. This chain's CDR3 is CASSEAFSVRGRETQYF. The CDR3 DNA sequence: TGTGCCAGCAGTGAAGCGTTTAGTGTAAGGGGGCGGGAGACCCAGTACTTC.